The 14 T cell receptor beta chains given below trace back to one sample, sequenced in a study of radiation and T cells in renal cell carcinoma. Time point noted: blood 4 weeks post-SBRT, at nephrectomy. Noted treatment: 15 Gy SBRT to primary tumor, nephrectomy 4 weeks later. TCRdb's copy holds only in-frame clones and misses some; the assay was immunoSEQ multiplex PCR. The data show roughly 82,000 clones, 89% seen once. This sample comprised blood, obtained from a patient whose treatment included radiotherapy and nephrectomy. These receptors all stem from a woman aged 65 to 85 with renal cell carcinoma.

The CDR3 here is CASSQDGAFGAFF. The CDR3 DNA sequence: TGTGCCAGCAGCCAAGATGGGGCATTCGGAGCTTTCTTT. The chain employs TRBV14 and TRBJ1-1; tentative D call: TRBD1 (5 bases). The CDR3 runs to 13 residues. Trimming stripped 0 bases from V and 10 bases from J, with 12 bases between. Germline V gene lookup returns CDR1 SGHDN and CDR2 FVKESK.

The J gene is TRBJ1-3, the V gene TRBV11-3, with TRBD1 identical over 8 bases. This CDR3 is built from 15 residues. Germline V gene sequence: CDR1 SGHNT, CDR2 YENEEA. Trimming removed 5 bases from V and 4 bases from J; junction bases left unmatched: 7. CDR3 sequence reads: CASSPGQGPGNTIYF. DNA of the CDR3: TGTGCCAGCAGCCCAGGACAGGGCCCCGGAAACACCATATATTTT.

This chain links TRBV4-3 with TRBJ2-1; TRBD1 might be the D (5 bases). This CDR3 region has 14 residues. Germline values: CDR1 LGHNA, CDR2 YSLEER. With 4 bases removed from V and 9 bases from J, the gap between germline ends came to 16 bases. The CDR3 region is CASSRSAGIGEQFF. CDR3 bases: TGCGCCAGCAGCCGCAGCGCAGGGATCGGTGAGCAGTTCTTC.

CDR3: CSAGTTAQYF. Written as DNA, the CDR3 is TGCAGTGCCGGGACTACTGCGCAGTATTTT. The chain links TRBV20-1 to TRBJ2-3; TRBD2 aligns across 7 bases. From germline, CDR1 is DFQATT and CDR2 SNEGSKA (reference sequence). The J segment lost 10 bases and the V segment lost 6 bases, leaving 4 bases of the junction unmatched. CDR3 length: 10 amino acids.

The chain links TRBV10-3 to TRBJ2-3; 7 nucleotides line up with TRBD1. Germline V lookup: CDR1 ENHRY, CDR2 SYGVKD. This CDR3 is built from 16 residues. V lost 4 bases and J lost 2; bases outside the gene matches: 9. The CDR3: CAISGRKGAFTDTQYF. CDR3 DNA: TGTGCCATCAGTGGTCGGAAGGGGGCTTTCACAGATACGCAGTATTTT.

This clone was recorded once. The chain carries TRBV5-1 and TRBJ1-6, with a weak D call TRBD1 (6 bases). The ends were cut back, 5 bases at V and 9 bases at J, with 18 bases in the middle. CDR1 and CDR2 from the germline V gene are SGHRS and YFSETQ. The CDR3 runs 15 residues. The CDR3 here is CASRATGRDSSPLHF. The CDR3 DNA sequence: TGCGCCAGCAGGGCTACAGGGCGAGATAGTTCACCCCTCCACTTT.

The chain couples TRBV28 to TRBJ2-5, with D possibly being TRBD1 (6 bases). Trimming removed 5 bases at V and 5 bases at J, with 18 bases between. The CDR3 totals 15 residues. CDR1 MDHEN and CDR2 SYDVKM come from the germline V gene. Written as DNA, the CDR3 is TGTGCCAGCAGTATCCATCAGGGGAGCCGGGAGACCCAGTACTTC. This gives the protein CASSIHQGSRETQYF.

The J gene is TRBJ1-6, the V gene TRBV5-1, with D hard to call. Deletions cut 0 bases from V and 10 bases from J, with 14 bases between. The CDR3 covers 15 residues. Germline values: CDR1 SGHRS, CDR2 YFSETQ. The CDR3 spells CASSLDPGSGSPLHF. DNA of the CDR3: TGCGCCAGCAGCTTGGATCCGGGTTCCGGCTCACCCCTCCACTTT.

The rearrangement uses TRBV19 and TRBJ2-7; 7 bases line up with TRBD2. The J segment lost 3 bases and the V segment lost 1 base, leaving 6 bases of the junction unmatched. The CDR3 covers 15 residues. Germline V lookup: CDR1 LNHDA, CDR2 SQIVND (reference sequence). This CDR3 reads CASSIAGGPDYEQYF. The CDR3 nucleotides are TGTGCCAGTAGTATAGCGGGAGGACCAGACTACGAGCAGTACTTC.

The chain carries TRBV5-6 and TRBJ1-1; 7 nucleotides align to TRBD1. Per germline, CDR1 SGHDT and CDR2 YYEEEE. Unmatched junction bases numbered 8, after V lost 5 bases and J lost 4 bases. This CDR3 spans 14 amino acids. The CDR3 coding sequence is TGTGCCAGCAGTACGACAGGGTCGGCCACTGAAGCTTTCTTT. Translating it yields CASSTTGSATEAFF.

The rearrangement links TRBV9 to TRBJ1-2; 10 nucleotides line up with TRBD1. Trimming cost V 0 bases and J 5 bases; bases outside gene matches: 4. This CDR3 region has 15 residues. In germline, CDR1 is SGDLS, CDR2 YYNGEE. CDR3 region: CASSVDGTGVYGYTF. CDR3 nucleotides: TGTGCCAGCAGCGTAGACGGGACAGGGGTTTATGGCTACACCTTC.

This chain uses TRBV5-4 with TRBJ1-2; D unclear. CDR1 is SGHNT, CDR2 YYREEE, per germline (reference sequence). Trimming pared 1 base from V and 3 bases from J, leaving 7 bases between. The CDR3 is made up of 13 amino acids. CDR3 nucleotides: TGTGCCAGCAGCTTGACACAGCACTATGGCTACACCTTC. It specifies CASSLTQHYGYTF.

J is TRBJ2-6 and V is TRBV28, with D perhaps TRBD1 or TRBD2 (6 bases each). The CDR3 loop spans 16 amino acids. The germline V and J ends were trimmed by 6 bases and 0 bases, with 12 bases remaining between them. From germline, CDR1 is MDHEN and CDR2 SYDVKM. CDR3 DNA sequence: TGTGCCAGCAGGTTAGGGGGGTTCTCTGGGGCCAACGTCCTGACTTTC. It specifies CASRLGGFSGANVLTF.

This clone showed up just once. This rearrangement joins TRBV6-6 to TRBJ1-2; 7 nucleotides match TRBD1. The CDR3 runs 14 residues. Germline V lookup: CDR1 MNHNY, CDR2 SVGAGI (reference sequence). V was clipped by 2 bases and J by 5 bases; unmatched bases: 5. The CDR3 DNA follows: TGTGCCAGCAGTTACAAGGGACAGTTATATGGCTACACCTTC. Protein: CASSYKGQLYGYTF.